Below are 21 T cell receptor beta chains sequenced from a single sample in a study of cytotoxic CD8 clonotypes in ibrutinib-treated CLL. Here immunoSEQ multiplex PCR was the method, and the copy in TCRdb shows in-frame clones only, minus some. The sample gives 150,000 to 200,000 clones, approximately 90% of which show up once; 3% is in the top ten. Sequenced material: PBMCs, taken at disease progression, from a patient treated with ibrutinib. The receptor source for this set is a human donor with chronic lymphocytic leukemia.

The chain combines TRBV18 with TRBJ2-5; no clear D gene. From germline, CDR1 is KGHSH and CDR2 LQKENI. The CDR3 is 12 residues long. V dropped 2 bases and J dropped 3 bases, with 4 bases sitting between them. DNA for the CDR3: TGTGCCAGCTCACCAAGAGAAGAGACCCAGTACTTC. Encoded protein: CASSPREETQYF. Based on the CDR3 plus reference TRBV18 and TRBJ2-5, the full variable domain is NAGVMQNPRHLVRRRGQEARLRCSPMKGHSHVYWYRQLPEEGLKFMVYLQKENIIDESGMPKERFSAEFPKEGPSILRIQQVVRGDSAAYFCASSPREETQYFGPGTRLLVL.

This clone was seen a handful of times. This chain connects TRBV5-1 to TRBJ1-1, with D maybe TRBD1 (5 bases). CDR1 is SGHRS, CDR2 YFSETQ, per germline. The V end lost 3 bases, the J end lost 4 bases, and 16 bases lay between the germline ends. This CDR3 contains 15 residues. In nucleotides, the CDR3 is TGCGCCAGCAGCTCGAGCGGGACCCGCGGCACTGAAGCTTTCTTT. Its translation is CASSSSGTRGTEAFF. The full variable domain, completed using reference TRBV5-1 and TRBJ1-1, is KAGVTQTPRYLIKTRGQQVTLSCSPISGHRSVSWYQQTPGQGLQFLFEYFSETQRNKGNFPGRFSGRQFSNSRSEMNVSTLELGDSALYLCASSSSGTRGTEAFFGQGTRLTVV.

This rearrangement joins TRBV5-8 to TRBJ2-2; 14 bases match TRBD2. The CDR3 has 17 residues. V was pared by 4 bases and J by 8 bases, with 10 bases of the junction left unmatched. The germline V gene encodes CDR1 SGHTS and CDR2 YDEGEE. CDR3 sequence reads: CASSPQPGTSGRGELFF. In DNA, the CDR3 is TGTGCCAGCAGCCCACAACCCGGGACTAGCGGGAGAGGGGAGCTGTTTTTT.

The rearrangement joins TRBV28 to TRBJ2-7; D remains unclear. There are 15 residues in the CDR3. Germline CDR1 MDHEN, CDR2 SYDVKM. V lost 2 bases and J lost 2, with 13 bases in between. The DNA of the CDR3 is TGTGCCAGCAGTTTAGGTCTTGTCATAACCTACGAGCAGTACTTC. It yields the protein CASSLGLVITYEQYF.

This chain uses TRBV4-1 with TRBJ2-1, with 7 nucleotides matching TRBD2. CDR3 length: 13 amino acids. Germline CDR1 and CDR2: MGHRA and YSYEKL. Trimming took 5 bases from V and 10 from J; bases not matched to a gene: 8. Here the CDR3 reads CASSWGAGNEQFF. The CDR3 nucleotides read TGCGCCAGCAGCTGGGGAGCGGGAAACGAGCAGTTCTTC.

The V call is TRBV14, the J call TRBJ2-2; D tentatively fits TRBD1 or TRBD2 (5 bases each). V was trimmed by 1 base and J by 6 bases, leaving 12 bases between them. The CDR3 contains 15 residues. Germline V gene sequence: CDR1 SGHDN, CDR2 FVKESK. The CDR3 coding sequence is TGTGCCAGCAGCCAAGTCAGGGAGTGGCCCGGGGAGCTGTTTTTT. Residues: CASSQVREWPGELFF. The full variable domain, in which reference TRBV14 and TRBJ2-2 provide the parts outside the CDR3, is EAGVTQFPSHSVIEKGQTVTLRCDPISGHDNLYWYRRVMGKEIKFLLHFVKESKQDESGMPNNRFLAERTGGTYSTLKVQPAELEDSGVYFCASSQVREWPGELFFGEGSRLTVL.

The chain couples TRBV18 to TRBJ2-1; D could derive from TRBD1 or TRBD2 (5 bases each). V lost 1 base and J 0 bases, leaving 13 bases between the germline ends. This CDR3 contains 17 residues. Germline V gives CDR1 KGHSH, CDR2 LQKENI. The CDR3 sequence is CASSPLGGVGSYNEQFF. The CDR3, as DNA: TGTGCCAGCTCACCACTTGGGGGAGTCGGCTCCTACAATGAGCAGTTCTTC.

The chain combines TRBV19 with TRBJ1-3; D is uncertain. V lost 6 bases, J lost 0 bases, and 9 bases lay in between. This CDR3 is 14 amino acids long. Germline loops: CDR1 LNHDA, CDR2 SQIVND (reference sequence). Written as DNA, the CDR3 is TGTGCCAGTAGCTATTTGGCCTCTGGAAACACCATATATTTT. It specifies CASSYLASGNTIYF.

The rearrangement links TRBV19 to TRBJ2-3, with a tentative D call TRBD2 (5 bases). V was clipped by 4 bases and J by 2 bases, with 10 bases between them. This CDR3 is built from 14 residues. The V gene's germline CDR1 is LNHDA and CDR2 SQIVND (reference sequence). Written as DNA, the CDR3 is TGTGCCAGTAGTAAGGTGGGAGCCACAGATACGCAGTATTTT. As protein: CASSKVGATDTQYF. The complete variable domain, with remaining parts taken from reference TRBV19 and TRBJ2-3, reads DGGITQSPKYLFRKEGQNVTLSCEQNLNHDAMYWYRQDPGQGLRLIYYSQIVNDFQKGDIAEGYSVSREKKESFPLTVTSAQKNPTAFYLCASSKVGATDTQYFGPGTRLTVL.

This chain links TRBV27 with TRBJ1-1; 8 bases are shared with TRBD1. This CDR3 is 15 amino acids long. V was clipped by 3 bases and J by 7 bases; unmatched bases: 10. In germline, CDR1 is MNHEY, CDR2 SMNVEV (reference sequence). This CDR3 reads CASSFSADRVDEAFF. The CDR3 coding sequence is TGTGCCAGCAGTTTTTCGGCGGACAGGGTAGATGAAGCTTTCTTT.

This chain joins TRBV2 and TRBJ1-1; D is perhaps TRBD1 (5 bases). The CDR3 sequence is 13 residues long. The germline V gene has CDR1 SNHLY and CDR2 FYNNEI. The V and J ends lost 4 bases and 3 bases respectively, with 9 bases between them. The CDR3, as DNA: TGTGCCAGCAGTGTTGACAGTTACACTGAAGCTTTCTTT. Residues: CASSVDSYTEAFF.

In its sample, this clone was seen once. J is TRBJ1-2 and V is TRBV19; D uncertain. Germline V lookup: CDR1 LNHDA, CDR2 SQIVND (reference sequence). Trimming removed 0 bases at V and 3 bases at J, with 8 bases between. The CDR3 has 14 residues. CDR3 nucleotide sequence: TGTGCCAGTAGTATAGATACCGACTACTATGGCTACACCTTC. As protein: CASSIDTDYYGYTF. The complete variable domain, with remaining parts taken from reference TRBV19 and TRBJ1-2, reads DGGITQSPKYLFRKEGQNVTLSCEQNLNHDAMYWYRQDPGQGLRLIYYSQIVNDFQKGDIAEGYSVSREKKESFPLTVTSAQKNPTAFYLCASSIDTDYYGYTFGSGTRLTVV.

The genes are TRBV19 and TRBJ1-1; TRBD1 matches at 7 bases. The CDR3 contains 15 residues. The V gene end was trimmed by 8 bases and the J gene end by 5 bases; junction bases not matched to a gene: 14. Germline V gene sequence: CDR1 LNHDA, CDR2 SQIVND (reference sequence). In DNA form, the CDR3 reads TGTGCCAGTCGGGACAGAGATGAGGGGCGAACTGAAGCTTTCTTT. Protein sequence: CASRDRDEGRTEAFF. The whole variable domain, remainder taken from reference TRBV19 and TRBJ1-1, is DGGITQSPKYLFRKEGQNVTLSCEQNLNHDAMYWYRQDPGQGLRLIYYSQIVNDFQKGDIAEGYSVSREKKESFPLTVTSAQKNPTAFYLCASRDRDEGRTEAFFGQGTRLTVV.

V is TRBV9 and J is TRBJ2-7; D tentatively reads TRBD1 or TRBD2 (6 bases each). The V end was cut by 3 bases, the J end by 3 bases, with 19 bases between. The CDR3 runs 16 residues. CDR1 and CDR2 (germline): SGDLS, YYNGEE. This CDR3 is CASSAGVAGQIYEQYF. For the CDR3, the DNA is TGTGCCAGCAGCGCCGGTGTGGCGGGACAAATCTACGAGCAGTACTTC.

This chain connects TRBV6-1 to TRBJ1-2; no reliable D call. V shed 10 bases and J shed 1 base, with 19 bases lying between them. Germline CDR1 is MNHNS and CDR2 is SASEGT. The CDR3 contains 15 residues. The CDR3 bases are TGTGCCACCAGCGATCCCCGAACAATTAACTATGGCTACACCTTC. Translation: CATSDPRTINYGYTF.

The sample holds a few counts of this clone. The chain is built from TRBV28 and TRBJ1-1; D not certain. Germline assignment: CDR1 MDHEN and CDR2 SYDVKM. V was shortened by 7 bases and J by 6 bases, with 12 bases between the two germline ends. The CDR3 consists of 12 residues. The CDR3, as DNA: TGTGCCAGCACCCCCGGGTGGGCTGAAGCTTTCTTT. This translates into CASTPGWAEAFF. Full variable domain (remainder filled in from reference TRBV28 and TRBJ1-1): DVKVTQSSRYLVKRTGEKVFLECVQDMDHENMFWYRQDPGLGLRLIYFSYDVKMKEKGDIPEGYSVSREKKERFSLILESASTNQTSMYLCASTPGWAEAFFGQGTRLTVV.

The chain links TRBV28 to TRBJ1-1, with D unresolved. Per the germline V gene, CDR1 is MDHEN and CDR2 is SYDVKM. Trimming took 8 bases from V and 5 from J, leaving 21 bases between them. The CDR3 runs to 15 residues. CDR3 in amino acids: CASPPSGNLGTEAFF. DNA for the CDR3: TGTGCCAGCCCCCCATCCGGCAATTTGGGGACTGAAGCTTTCTTT.

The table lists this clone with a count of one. Written as DNA, the CDR3 is TGTGCCAGCAGTTACGCACTAGCGGGAGCCTACAATGAGCAGTTCTTC. This sequence encodes CASSYALAGAYNEQFF. The V gene is TRBV6-5, the J gene TRBJ2-1; 11 bases agree with TRBD2. Germline V gene data show CDR1 as MNHEY and CDR2 as SVGAGI. CDR3 length: 16 amino acids. V was pared by 2 bases and J by 2 bases, with 2 bases of the junction left unmatched.

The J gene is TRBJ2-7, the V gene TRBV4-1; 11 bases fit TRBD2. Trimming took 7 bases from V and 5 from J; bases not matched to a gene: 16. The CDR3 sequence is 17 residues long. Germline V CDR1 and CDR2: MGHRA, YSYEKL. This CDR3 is CASTTSLAGGPADEQYF. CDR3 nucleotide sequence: TGCGCCAGCACCACAAGCCTAGCGGGAGGTCCCGCTGACGAGCAGTACTTC.

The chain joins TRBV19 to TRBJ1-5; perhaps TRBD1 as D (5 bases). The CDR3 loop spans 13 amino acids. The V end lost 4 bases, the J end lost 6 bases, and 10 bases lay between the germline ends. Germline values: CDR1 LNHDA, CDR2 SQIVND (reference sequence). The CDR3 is CASSRGSGQPQHF. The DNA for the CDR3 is TGTGCCAGTAGTAGGGGGTCGGGTCAGCCCCAGCATTTT.

The CDR3 DNA reads as TGTGCCAGCAGCGCCGGACAGGATCCTAATCAGCCCCAGCATTTT. This sequence encodes CASSAGQDPNQPQHF. V is TRBV9 and J is TRBJ1-5; TRBD1 aligns across 7 bases. The CDR3 is made up of 15 amino acids. CDR1 and CDR2 (germline): SGDLS, YYNGEE. V lost 3 bases, J lost 4 bases, and 7 bases stayed unmatched.